The rows below give T cell receptor beta chains drawn from one sample of a study of metastatic and nonmetastatic thyroid tumors. TCRdb re-clonotyped the PCR reads through MiXCR. The top ten clones hold more than 13% of a sample with roughly 22,000 clones, roughly an eighth of them seen once. Specimen: blood. All receptors come from a female donor with papillary thyroid cancer or a benign thyroid nodule (not recorded which). Some clones in this sample may be carry-over from other donors' samples. The CDR3 runs from the conserved cysteine through the conserved F or W. The order of the fields is CDR3 DNA, CDR3 protein, J gene, clone size, V gene, D gene. The D gene is left open where the match is weak. Clone size is shown for a subset of rows, as once, few, many or a class of expanded clone.

DNA: TGTGCCAGCAGCCTGAGGACTAGCGGAGCGTCCTACGAGCAGTACTTC
CDR3: CASSLRTSGASYEQYF
J: TRBJ2-7
size: large
V: TRBV3-1
D: TRBD2

DNA: TGCAGTGCTAGACGGGATAGTTCTCCTGAGCAGTTCTTC
CDR3: CSARRDSSPEQFF
J: TRBJ2-1
size: many
V: TRBV20-1
D: .

DNA: TGTGCCAGCAGTTACCTAGCGGGGGCCGCCTCCTACAATGAGCAGTTCTTC
CDR3: CASSYLAGAASYNEQFF
J: TRBJ2-1
size: few
V: TRBV6-2/TRBV6-3
D: TRBD2

DNA: TGCAGCGTTGTAATCCCGAACACTGAAGCTTTCTTT
CDR3: CSVVIPNTEAFF
J: TRBJ1-1
size: many
V: TRBV29-1
D: .

DNA: TGTGCCAGCAGCCTACAACCCTACGAGCAGTACTTC
CDR3: CASSLQPYEQYF
J: TRBJ2-7
size: medium-sized
V: TRBV7-9
D: .

DNA: TGTGCCAGTACGGCACGGGAAGGAAACACCATATATTTT
CDR3: CASTAREGNTIYF
J: TRBJ1-3
size: many
V: TRBV19
D: .

DNA: TGTGCCAGCAGCTTTGACAGGGGAACTGGCTACACCTTC
CDR3: CASSFDRGTGYTF
J: TRBJ1-2
size: .
V: TRBV5-6
D: TRBD1

DNA: TGTGCCAGCAGCTTGGGACAGGGTACAAAGACCCAGTACTTC
CDR3: CASSLGQGTKTQYF
J: TRBJ2-5
size: many
V: TRBV5-5
D: TRBD1

DNA: TGTGCCAGCTCACTCAAAGGGGGGTCGGGACTAGCGGGACCTACCTACGAGCAGTACTTC
CDR3: CASSLKGGSGLAGPTYEQYF
J: TRBJ2-7
size: many
V: TRBV18
D: TRBD2

DNA: TGCGCCAGCAGCCAAGATAGGGAGTGGGGACTAAACCAGCCCCAGCATTTT
CDR3: CASSQDREWGLNQPQHF
J: TRBJ1-5
size: many
V: TRBV4-1
D: .

DNA: TGTGCCAGCAGTCGGACAGGACTATATTCACCCCTCCACTTT
CDR3: CASSRTGLYSPLHF
J: TRBJ1-6
size: few
V: TRBV27
D: TRBD1

DNA: TGTGCCAGCGCAGGGAGAAGGGAAAACACCGGGGAGCTGTTTTTT
CDR3: CASAGRRENTGELFF
J: TRBJ2-2
size: many
V: TRBV28
D: .

DNA: TGCGCCAGCAGCTTAGGGACAGAAATCTACGAGCAGTACTTC
CDR3: CASSLGTEIYEQYF
J: TRBJ2-7
size: many
V: TRBV5-1
D: TRBD1

DNA: TGTGCCAGCAGTTTACGGGGAGCGGCCGCTCTAGAGCAGTACTTC
CDR3: CASSLRGAAALEQYF
J: TRBJ2-7
size: .
V: TRBV28
D: .

DNA: TGTGCCAGCAGCGGGACAGGGGGCACAGATACGCAGTATTTT
CDR3: CASSGTGGTDTQYF
J: TRBJ2-3
size: many
V: TRBV6-4
D: TRBD1

DNA: TGCAGTGCTAGAGGCGCTTTCTTT
CDR3: CSARGAFF
J: TRBJ1-1
size: many
V: TRBV20-1
D: .

DNA: TGTGCCAGCAGTACGGGCCCAGCTAACTATGGCTACACCTTC
CDR3: CASSTGPANYGYTF
J: TRBJ1-2
size: many
V: TRBV6-1
D: .

DNA: TGTGCCAGCAGCACCGCGTGGCTAGCGGGAAACTACAATGAGCAGTTCTTC
CDR3: CASSTAWLAGNYNEQFF
J: TRBJ2-1
size: many
V: TRBV6-5
D: TRBD2

DNA: TGTGCCAGCAGCGATACAGGGGGCTGGGGTGATTCACCCCTCCACTTT
CDR3: CASSDTGGWGDSPLHF
J: TRBJ1-6
size: many
V: TRBV11-2
D: TRBD1

DNA: TGTGCCAGCAGCTCGACACTAGTTGGTGAGCAGTTCTTC
CDR3: CASSSTLVGEQFF
J: TRBJ2-1
size: .
V: TRBV7-9
D: .

DNA: TGCGCCAGCAGTTCCAGGAATAATTCACCCCTCCACTTT
CDR3: CASSSRNNSPLHF
J: TRBJ1-6
size: .
V: TRBV10-1
D: .

DNA: TGTGCCAGCACCCCCCCGCGTGGGCCCCTCCACTTT
CDR3: CASTPPRGPLHF
J: TRBJ1-6
size: few
V: TRBV28
D: .

DNA: TGTGCCAGCAGCCTCGGGACTAGCAGCTACAATGAGCAGTTCTTC
CDR3: CASSLGTSSYNEQFF
J: TRBJ2-1
size: many
V: TRBV5-5
D: TRBD2

DNA: TGCAGTGCTAAGCCAGGGGGCTGGCGTCAAGAGACCCAGTACTTC
CDR3: CSAKPGGWRQETQYF
J: TRBJ2-5
size: .
V: TRBV20-1
D: TRBD1

DNA: TGCAGTGGCGGCCTCTGGGATGAGCAGTTCTTC
CDR3: CSGGLWDEQFF
J: TRBJ2-1
size: many
V: TRBV29-1
D: .

DNA: TGTGCCAGCAGTGAGAGGGGGGGACCGCCGAACACTGAAGCTTTCTTT
CDR3: CASSERGGPPNTEAFF
J: TRBJ1-1
size: medium-sized
V: TRBV6-1
D: .

DNA: TGTGCCAGCACCCCAAACGGGGTCTATGGCTACACCTTC
CDR3: CASTPNGVYGYTF
J: TRBJ1-2
size: many
V: TRBV2
D: .

DNA: TGTGCCAGCAGCTTGGTCGACAGGGGGAATGAAAAACTGTTTTTT
CDR3: CASSLVDRGNEKLFF
J: TRBJ1-4
size: many
V: TRBV5-6
D: TRBD1

DNA: TGTGCCAGCAGCAAGCGAGTTGGCCAAAACATTCAGTACTTC
CDR3: CASSKRVGQNIQYF
J: TRBJ2-4
size: many
V: TRBV5-8
D: .

DNA: TGCAGTGCTAGAATAGGGGGTAGCAATCAGCCCCAGCATTTT
CDR3: CSARIGGSNQPQHF
J: TRBJ1-5
size: many
V: TRBV20-1
D: .

DNA: TGTGCCAGCAGTGGGACCGGGGGCGCGGGTGGCTACACCTTC
CDR3: CASSGTGGAGGYTF
J: TRBJ1-2
size: .
V: TRBV6-1
D: .

DNA: TGTGCCAGCAGCCCCGGGGACAGGGAGAGCTACGAGCAGTACTTC
CDR3: CASSPGDRESYEQYF
J: TRBJ2-7
size: once
V: TRBV9
D: TRBD1

DNA: TGCAGTGCTAGAGAGACCAGGGGGAACACTGAAGCTTTCTTT
CDR3: CSARETRGNTEAFF
J: TRBJ1-1
size: many
V: TRBV20-1
D: .

DNA: TGTGCCAGCAGCCAAGCCCGACAGGCTACCTACGAGCAGTACTTC
CDR3: CASSQARQATYEQYF
J: TRBJ2-7
size: many
V: TRBV4-2
D: .

DNA: TGTGCCAGCAGCTTGGCCGTACTCAATGAGCAGTTCTTC
CDR3: CASSLAVLNEQFF
J: TRBJ2-1
size: many
V: TRBV5-6
D: .

DNA: TGTGCCAGTAGTATGAGACAGTACCAAGAGACCCAGTACTTC
CDR3: CASSMRQYQETQYF
J: TRBJ2-5
size: many
V: TRBV19
D: .

DNA: TGTGCCAGCAGCCACCCGGGGGGGCGGGGAGGCTACACCTTC
CDR3: CASSHPGGRGGYTF
J: TRBJ1-2
size: many
V: TRBV12-3/TRBV12-4
D: .

DNA: TGTGCCAGCAGTTTGATTGGGGGCAGCTATGGCTACACCTTC
CDR3: CASSLIGGSYGYTF
J: TRBJ1-2
size: many
V: TRBV28
D: .

DNA: TGTGCCAGCAGTGAGGGACTAGGGGTAGATACGCAGTATTTT
CDR3: CASSEGLGVDTQYF
J: TRBJ2-3
size: many
V: TRBV6-1
D: TRBD2

DNA: TGCAGTGCATTGACTAGCGGGGGATCCTACGAGCAGTACTTC
CDR3: CSALTSGGSYEQYF
J: TRBJ2-7
size: .
V: TRBV20-1
D: TRBD2

DNA: TGCAGTGCCAGTTCCGGGACTAGCGGGGCAGCCAAAAACATTCAGTACTTC
CDR3: CSASSGTSGAAKNIQYF
J: TRBJ2-4
size: many
V: TRBV20-1
D: TRBD2

DNA: TGCGCCAGGGGGACAGGGGGAGCTTTCTTT
CDR3: CARGTGGAFF
J: TRBJ1-1
size: many
V: TRBV5-1
D: TRBD1

DNA: TGTGCCAGCAGTTTAGCTCGGACAGCTAATTCACCCCTCCACTTT
CDR3: CASSLARTANSPLHF
J: TRBJ1-6
size: large
V: TRBV27
D: .

DNA: TGTGCCAGCTCAAGCAGCCCCCAGCGTTCCTACGAGCAGTACTTC
CDR3: CASSSSPQRSYEQYF
J: TRBJ2-7
size: many
V: TRBV18
D: .

DNA: TGTGCCTGGAATCGGGACCGAGCTACAGGGGAGCAGTTCTTC
CDR3: CAWNRDRATGEQFF
J: TRBJ2-1
size: medium-sized
V: TRBV30
D: .

DNA: TGTGCCAGCACACCACCCCTTGGGCGCGGTAAAGCTTTCTTT
CDR3: CASTPPLGRGKAFF
J: TRBJ1-1
size: medium-sized
V: TRBV12-3/TRBV12-4
D: .

DNA: TGCGCCAGCAGCTTGGTCGGGGCAGATGAGCAGTTCTTC
CDR3: CASSLVGADEQFF
J: TRBJ2-1
size: many
V: TRBV5-1
D: .

DNA: TGTGCCAGCACTAACTACAATGAGCAGTTCTTC
CDR3: CASTNYNEQFF
J: TRBJ2-1
size: many
V: TRBV2
D: .

DNA: TGTGCCAGCAGCGCAAAGTTTAACTTGAACAATGAGCAGTTCTTC
CDR3: CASSAKFNLNNEQFF
J: TRBJ2-1
size: many
V: TRBV9
D: .

DNA: TGTGCCAGCAGTGAACAGCCAAGCGGCGCCGGGGAGCTGTTTTTT
CDR3: CASSEQPSGAGELFF
J: TRBJ2-2
size: many
V: TRBV6-1
D: .

DNA: TGCGCCAGCAGCTTGGTGAAGGGCCATAGCAATCAGCCCCAGCATTTT
CDR3: CASSLVKGHSNQPQHF
J: TRBJ1-5
size: .
V: TRBV5-1
D: .